The T cell receptor (beta chain) under discussion was sequenced for a study of vaccination effects on CD4 cells after COVID-19. Study in general: It was two doses of either the BNT162b2 or mRNA-1273 vaccine that participants received. Samples were given by two convalescent patients 16 days and one week before vaccination.

Antigen-specific CD4+ T cell clonotypes were called by their expansion after viral peptide-pool culture in ViraFEST. Subsequent to 10 days of culture, CD4+ T cells were isolated. PCR confirmed that the person was infected with SARS-CoV-2 between March and December 2020. For each well, some 2 million PBMC were cultured with 8.5 to 10 IU/ml IL-2 and roughly 9.8 ug/ml peptides. The CDR3 spans 13 residues. Per the germline V gene, CDR1 is SQVTM and CDR2 is ANQGSEA. Trimming took 3 bases from V and 4 from J, leaving 12 bases between them. There are a few counts of this clone. Its antigen is as yet unknown. General study points: Late after vaccination, infection- and vaccine-induced clones showed marked clonal contraction.

The repertoire was sequenced with immunoSEQ multiplex PCR; TCRdb's copy has only in-frame clones and lacks some. The sample includes approximately 37,000 clones, around two thirds of them seen just once. The chain joins TRBV29-1 to TRBJ2-5; TRBD2 is a possible D gene (6 bases). This clonotype was obtained from a human donor who had a prior SARS-CoV-2 infection. The specimen comprised CD4+ T cells from PBMCs cultured with a peptide pool, sampled before COVID-19 vaccination. The CDR3 region is CSVEATGAETQYF. CDR3 bases: TGCAGCGTTGAGGCAACGGGAGCAGAGACCCAGTACTTC.